This TCR beta chain stems from a study of human T cells and chemical hapten exposure. The time point denotes: pre-sensitization, week 0. Treatment: therapeutic diphenylcyclopropenone sensitization with weekly scalp DPC. At patch-test visits, sampling came before the patch test. Study observations and caveats: PT1 expanded TCR numbers rose with patch test score.

The CDR3 length is 15 residues. Looked up from germline, CDR1 is SNHLY and CDR2 is FYNNEI. The J segment lost 6 bases and the V segment lost 4 bases, leaving 8 bases of the junction unmatched. Original analysis: Sampled TCR counts reached a median of 95,638 per sample, with values ranging from about 23,224 to 700,000. TCRdb used MiXCR to reprocess the RACE reads, holding one entry per CDR3 protein. Clone size and V and J calls follow TCRdb, not the original study. Of more than 250,000 distinct CDR3 sequences in the sample, approximately 7.5% were seen once. This clonotype occurred a few times. Its specificity is not known.

The rearrangement links TRBV2 to TRBJ2-2, with 7 bases matching TRBD1. This TCR came from a man aged 18 to 30 with alopecia areata. Some clones in this sample may be carry-over from other donors' samples. The sequenced sample was whole blood, obtained in connection with sensitization to the hapten diphenylcyclopropenone (DPC). CDR3 bases: TGTGCCAGCAGTGGACAGGGCTTAATATCCGGGGAGCTGTTTTTT. This codes for CASSGQGLISGELFF.